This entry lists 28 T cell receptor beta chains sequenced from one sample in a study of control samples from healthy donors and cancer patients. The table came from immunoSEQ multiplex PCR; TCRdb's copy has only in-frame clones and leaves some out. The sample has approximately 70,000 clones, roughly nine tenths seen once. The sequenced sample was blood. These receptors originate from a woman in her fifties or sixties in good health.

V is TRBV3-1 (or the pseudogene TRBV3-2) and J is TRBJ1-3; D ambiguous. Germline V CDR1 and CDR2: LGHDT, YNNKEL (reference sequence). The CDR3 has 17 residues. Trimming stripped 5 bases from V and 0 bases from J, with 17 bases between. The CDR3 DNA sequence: TGTGCCAGCAGCTCCTCTCGTTTCGGAAGCTCTGGAAACACCATATATTTT. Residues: CASSSSRFGSSGNTIYF.

CDR3 nucleotide sequence: TGTGCCACCAGCGGCAGGGGGTTAAATGAGCAGTTCTTC. This gives the protein CATSGRGLNEQFF. The chain combines TRBV15 with TRBJ2-1, with 7 bases aligning to TRBD1. After removal of 5 bases from V and 7 bases from J, the junction contained 5 bases not matched to a gene. The CDR3 totals 13 residues. Germline V CDR1 and CDR2: LNHNV, YYDKDF (reference sequence).

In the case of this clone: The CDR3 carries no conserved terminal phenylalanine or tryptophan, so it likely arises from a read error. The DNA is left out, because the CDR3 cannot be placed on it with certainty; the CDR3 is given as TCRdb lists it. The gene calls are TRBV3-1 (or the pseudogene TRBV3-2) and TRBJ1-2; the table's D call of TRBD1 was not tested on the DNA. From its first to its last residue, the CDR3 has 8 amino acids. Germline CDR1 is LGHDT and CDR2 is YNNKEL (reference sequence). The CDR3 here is CASPRGNR.

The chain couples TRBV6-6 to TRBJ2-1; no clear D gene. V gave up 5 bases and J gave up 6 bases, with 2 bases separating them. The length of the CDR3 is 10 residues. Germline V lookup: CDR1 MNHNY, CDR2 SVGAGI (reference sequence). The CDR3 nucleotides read TGTGCCAGCAGTGTCAATGAGCAGTTCTTC. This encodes CASSVNEQFF.

The CDR3 DNA reads as TGTGCCAGCAGCGCCGGACAGGGGGTGAACACTGAAGCTTTCTTT. Translated, it gives CASSAGQGVNTEAFF. The chain combines TRBV11-2 with TRBJ1-1; 10 bases align to TRBD1. After removal of 5 bases from V and 0 bases from J, the junction contained 3 bases not matched to a gene. The CDR3 loop spans 15 amino acids. Germline V CDR1 and CDR2: SGHAT, FQNNGV. Looking up the rest from reference TRBV11-2 and TRBJ1-1 gives the full variable domain: EAGVAQSPRYKIIEKRQSVAFWCNPISGHATLYWYQQILGQGPKLLIQFQNNGVVDDSQLPKDRFSAERLKGVDSTLKIQPAKLEDSAVYLCASSAGQGVNTEAFFGQGTRLTVV.

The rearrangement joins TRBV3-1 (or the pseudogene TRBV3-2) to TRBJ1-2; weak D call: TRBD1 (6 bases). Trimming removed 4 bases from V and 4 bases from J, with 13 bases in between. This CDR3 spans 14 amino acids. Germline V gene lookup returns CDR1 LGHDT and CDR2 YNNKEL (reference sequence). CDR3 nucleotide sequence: TGTGCCAGCAGCCCGCAAGGGGGGACCTATGGCTACACCTTC. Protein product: CASSPQGGTYGYTF.

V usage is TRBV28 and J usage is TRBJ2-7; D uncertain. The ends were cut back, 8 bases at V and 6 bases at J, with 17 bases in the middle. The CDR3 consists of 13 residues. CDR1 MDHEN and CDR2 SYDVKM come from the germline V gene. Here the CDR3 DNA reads TGTGCCAGCTTATCGATGATGGCTAGCGAGCAGTACTTC. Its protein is CASLSMMASEQYF.

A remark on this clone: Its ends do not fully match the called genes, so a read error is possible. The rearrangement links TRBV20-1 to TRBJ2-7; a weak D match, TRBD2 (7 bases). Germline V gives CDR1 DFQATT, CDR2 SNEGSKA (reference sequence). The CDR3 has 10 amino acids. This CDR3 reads CSSRGLAEDF. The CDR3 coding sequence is TGCAGTTCCCGGGGGCTAGCGGAAGACTTC.

The CDR3 nucleotides read TGCAGTGCTCAAACCCTAACCCAGTACTTC. It encodes CSAQTLTQYF. The V gene is TRBV20-1, the J gene TRBJ2-7; D unresolved. The CDR3 has 10 residues. Deletions cut 5 bases from V and 10 bases from J, with 12 bases between. Germline values: CDR1 DFQATT, CDR2 SNEGSKA (reference sequence).

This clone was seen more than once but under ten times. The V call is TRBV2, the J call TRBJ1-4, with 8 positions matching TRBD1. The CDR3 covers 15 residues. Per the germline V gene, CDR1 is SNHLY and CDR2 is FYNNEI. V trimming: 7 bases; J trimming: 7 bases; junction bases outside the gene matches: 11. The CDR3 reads CASIQTGTGGEKLFF. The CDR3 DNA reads TGTGCCAGCATTCAAACCGGGACAGGTGGTGAAAAACTGTTTTTT.

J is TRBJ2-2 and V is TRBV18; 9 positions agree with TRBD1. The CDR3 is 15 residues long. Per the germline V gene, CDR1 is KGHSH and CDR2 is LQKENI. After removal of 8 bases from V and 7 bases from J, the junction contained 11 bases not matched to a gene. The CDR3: CASPGTGSSVGELFF. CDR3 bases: TGTGCCAGCCCAGGGACAGGGAGTAGCGTCGGGGAGCTGTTTTTT.

CDR3 bases: TGTGCCAGCAGCTACGTGCGGGACACAGGCAATCAGCCCCAGCATTTT. Translated, it gives CASSYVRDTGNQPQHF. This chain uses TRBV11-2 with TRBJ1-5; the D gene is possibly TRBD1 (6 bases). The germline gives CDR1 SGHAT, CDR2 FQNNGV. V was pared by 4 bases and J by 2 bases, with 15 bases between. The CDR3 consists of 16 residues.

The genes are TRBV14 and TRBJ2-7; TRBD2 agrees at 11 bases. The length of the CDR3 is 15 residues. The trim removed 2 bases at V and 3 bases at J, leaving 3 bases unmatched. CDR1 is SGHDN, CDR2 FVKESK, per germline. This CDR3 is CASSQQGLAVYEQYF. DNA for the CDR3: TGTGCCAGCAGCCAACAGGGACTAGCGGTCTACGAGCAGTACTTC. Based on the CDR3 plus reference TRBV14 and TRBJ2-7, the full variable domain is EAGVTQFPSHSVIEKGQTVTLRCDPISGHDNLYWYRRVMGKEIKFLLHFVKESKQDESGMPNNRFLAERTGGTYSTLKVQPAELEDSGVYFCASSQQGLAVYEQYFGPGTRLTVT.

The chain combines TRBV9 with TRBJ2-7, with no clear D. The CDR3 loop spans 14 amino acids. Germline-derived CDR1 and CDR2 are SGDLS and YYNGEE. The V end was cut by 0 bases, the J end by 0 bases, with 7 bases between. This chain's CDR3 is CASSVGPGSYEQYF. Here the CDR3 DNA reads TGTGCCAGCAGCGTAGGCCCAGGCTCCTACGAGCAGTACTTC.

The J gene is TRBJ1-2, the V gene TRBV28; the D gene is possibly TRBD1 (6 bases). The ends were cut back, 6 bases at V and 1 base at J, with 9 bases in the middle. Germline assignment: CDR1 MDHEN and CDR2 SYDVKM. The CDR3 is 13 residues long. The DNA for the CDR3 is TGTGCCAGCAGACAGGGATTTAACTATGGCTACACCTTC. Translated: CASRQGFNYGYTF.

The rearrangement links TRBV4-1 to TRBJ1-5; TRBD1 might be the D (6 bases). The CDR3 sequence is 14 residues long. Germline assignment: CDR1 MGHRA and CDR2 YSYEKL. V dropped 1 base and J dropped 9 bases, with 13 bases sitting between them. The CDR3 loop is CASSQAAGVSPQHF. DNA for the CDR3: TGCGCCAGCAGCCAAGCGGCAGGGGTATCGCCCCAGCATTTT.

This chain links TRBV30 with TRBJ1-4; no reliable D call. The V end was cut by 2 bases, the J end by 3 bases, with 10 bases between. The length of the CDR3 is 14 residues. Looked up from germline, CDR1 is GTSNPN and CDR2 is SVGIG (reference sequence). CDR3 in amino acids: CAWSIRVANEKLFF. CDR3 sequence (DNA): TGTGCCTGGAGTATTCGGGTAGCTAATGAAAAACTGTTTTTT.

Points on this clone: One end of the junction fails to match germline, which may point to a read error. CDR3 sequence: CASSLSGGTNYDYTF. CDR3 nucleotides: TGTGCCAGCAGCTTAAGTGGGGGGACTAACTATGACTACACCTTC. The chain has TRBV7-3 and TRBJ1-2; tentatively, D is TRBD1 (5 bases). This CDR3 region has 15 residues. Germline V gene lookup returns CDR1 SGHTA and CDR2 FQGTGA.

CDR3 bases: TGTGCCAGCAGCGCGGGCTCTACGGGTGGCTACACCTTC. This codes for CASSAGSTGGYTF. The V call is TRBV9, the J call TRBJ1-2; D gene uncertain. The CDR3 runs to 13 residues. The germline gives CDR1 SGDLS, CDR2 YYNGEE. V was shortened by 3 bases and J by 7 bases, with 13 bases between the two germline ends. Supplemented by reference TRBV9 and TRBJ1-2, the full variable domain reads DSGVTQTPKHLITATGQRVTLRCSPRSGDLSVYWYQQSLDQGLQFLIQYYNGEERAKGNILERFSAQQFPDLHSELNLSSLELGDSALYFCASSAGSTGGYTFGSGTRLTVV.

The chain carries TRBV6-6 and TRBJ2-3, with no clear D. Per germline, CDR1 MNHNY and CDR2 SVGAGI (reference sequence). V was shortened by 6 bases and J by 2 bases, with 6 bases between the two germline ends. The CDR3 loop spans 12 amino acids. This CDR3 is CASRKVTDTQYF. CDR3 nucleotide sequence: TGTGCCAGCAGGAAAGTCACAGATACGCAGTATTTT.

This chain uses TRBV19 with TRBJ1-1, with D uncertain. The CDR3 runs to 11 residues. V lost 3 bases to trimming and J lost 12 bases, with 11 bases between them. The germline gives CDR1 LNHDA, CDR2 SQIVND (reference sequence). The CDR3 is CASSMSGSSFF. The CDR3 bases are TGTGCCAGTAGTATGTCCGGGTCCTCTTTCTTT.

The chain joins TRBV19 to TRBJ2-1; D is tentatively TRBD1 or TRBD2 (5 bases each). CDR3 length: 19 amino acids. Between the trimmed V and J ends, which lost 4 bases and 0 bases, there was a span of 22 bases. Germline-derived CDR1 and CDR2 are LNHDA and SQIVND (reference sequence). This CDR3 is CASSTQPGRSTSSYNEQFF. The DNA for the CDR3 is TGTGCCAGTAGTACTCAGCCGGGACGGTCGACGAGCTCCTACAATGAGCAGTTCTTC.

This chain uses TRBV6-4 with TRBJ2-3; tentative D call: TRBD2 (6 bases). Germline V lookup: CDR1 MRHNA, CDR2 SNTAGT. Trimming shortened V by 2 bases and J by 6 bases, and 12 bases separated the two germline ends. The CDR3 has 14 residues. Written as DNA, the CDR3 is TGTGCCAGCAGTGACCTGGCGGGACTGGATACGCAGTATTTT. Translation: CASSDLAGLDTQYF.

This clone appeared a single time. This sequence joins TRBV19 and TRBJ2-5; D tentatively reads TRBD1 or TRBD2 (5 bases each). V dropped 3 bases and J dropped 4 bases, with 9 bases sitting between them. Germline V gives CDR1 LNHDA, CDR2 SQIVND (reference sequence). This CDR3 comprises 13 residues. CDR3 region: CASSMGDPETQYF. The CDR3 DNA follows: TGTGCCAGTAGTATGGGGGACCCAGAGACCCAGTACTTC.

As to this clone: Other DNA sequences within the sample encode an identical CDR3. DNA for the CDR3: TGTGCCAGCAGCGGGGGACTAGCGGGCTCCTACGAGCAGTACTTC. Its translation is CASSGGLAGSYEQYF. The chain links TRBV5-4 to TRBJ2-7; 12 bases align to TRBD2. Germline assignment: CDR1 SGHNT and CDR2 YYREEE (reference sequence). The V segment lost 4 bases and the J segment 0 bases; nucleotides outside the gene matches: 2. The CDR3 runs 15 residues.

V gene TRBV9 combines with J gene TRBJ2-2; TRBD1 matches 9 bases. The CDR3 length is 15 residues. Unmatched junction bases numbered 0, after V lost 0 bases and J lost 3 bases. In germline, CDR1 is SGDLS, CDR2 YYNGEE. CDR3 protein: CASSVGDRDTGELFF. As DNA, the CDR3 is TGTGCCAGCAGCGTAGGGGACAGGGACACCGGGGAGCTGTTTTTT.

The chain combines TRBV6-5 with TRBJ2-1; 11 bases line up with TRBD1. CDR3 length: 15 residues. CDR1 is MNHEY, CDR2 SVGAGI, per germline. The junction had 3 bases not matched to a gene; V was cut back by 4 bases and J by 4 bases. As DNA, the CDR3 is TGTGCCAGCAGTTTCGGACAGGGGGCATACAATGAGCAGTTCTTC. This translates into CASSFGQGAYNEQFF.

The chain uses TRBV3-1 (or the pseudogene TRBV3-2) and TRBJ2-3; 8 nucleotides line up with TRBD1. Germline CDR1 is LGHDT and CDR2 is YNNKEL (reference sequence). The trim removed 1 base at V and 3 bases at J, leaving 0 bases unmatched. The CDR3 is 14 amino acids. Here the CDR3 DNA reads TGTGCCAGCAGCCAAGGACAGGGGACAGATACGCAGTATTTT. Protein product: CASSQGQGTDTQYF.